This T cell receptor beta chain was sequenced in a study of T-cell memory formation after mild COVID-19. Germline V gene data show CDR1 as SQVTM and CDR2 as ANQGSEA. V was cut by 2 bases and J by 7 bases, with 21 bases left in between. The CDR3 has 16 amino acids. This clonotype was detected many times. It was 5'RACE with constant-segment primers that produced the TCR alpha and TCR beta cDNA libraries, which carried sample barcodes and UMIs. TCRdb reanalysed the 5' RACE reads using MiXCR and keeps one entry per CDR3 protein. The repertoire holds roughly 580,000 distinct CDR3 sequences, about 20% seen once, with 9.5% to 15% in the top ten.

The sample comprised PBMCs or a T cell subset sorted from them (not recorded which). The chain joins TRBV29-1 to TRBJ2-1; D possibly corresponds to TRBD1 (7 bases). The source of this sequence is an adult woman who had mild COVID-19 (a few samples of this study predate the infection). Cell type and time point are not known. The chain's CDR3 is CSVERIGGGAGNEQFF. The CDR3 DNA reads TGCAGCGTTGAACGAATAGGGGGCGGCGCGGGGAATGAGCAGTTCTTC.